Included here is one TCR beta chain sequence, with context. Antigen: not known. Germline V gives CDR1 MGHRA, CDR2 YSYEKL. The CDR3 is 15 amino acids. V shed 3 bases and J 2 bases; nucleotides not matched to a gene: 5. An Oncomine TCR Beta short-read assay was used to sequence the DNA from cultured CD4+ T cells. TCRdb redid the calling of the PCR reads with MiXCR, one entry per CDR3 protein. The data contain about 13,000 distinct CDR3 sequences, roughly 58% of them singletons. The treatment was: approximately nine-day PBMC culture with coronavirus spike peptide pools or control peptides (ViraFEST assay). The sample belongs to a study of vaccination and CD4 T cells after COVID-19. Study in general: Diagnosis preceded the drawing of post-COVID samples by a median 101 days (range 35 to 161). The study's findings and limits: Data came from relatively few convalescent patients and lacked early post-infection timepoints.

Sequenced here: cultured CD4+ T cells from blood, sampled after SARS-CoV-2 vaccination. The gene calls are TRBV4-1 and TRBJ2-7; 9 bases map to TRBD2. The sequence was collected from a human donor with COVID-19. This CDR3 is CASSQGAGGTYEQYF. The CDR3 DNA sequence: TGCGCCAGCAGCCAGGGAGCGGGGGGCACCTACGAGCAGTACTTC.